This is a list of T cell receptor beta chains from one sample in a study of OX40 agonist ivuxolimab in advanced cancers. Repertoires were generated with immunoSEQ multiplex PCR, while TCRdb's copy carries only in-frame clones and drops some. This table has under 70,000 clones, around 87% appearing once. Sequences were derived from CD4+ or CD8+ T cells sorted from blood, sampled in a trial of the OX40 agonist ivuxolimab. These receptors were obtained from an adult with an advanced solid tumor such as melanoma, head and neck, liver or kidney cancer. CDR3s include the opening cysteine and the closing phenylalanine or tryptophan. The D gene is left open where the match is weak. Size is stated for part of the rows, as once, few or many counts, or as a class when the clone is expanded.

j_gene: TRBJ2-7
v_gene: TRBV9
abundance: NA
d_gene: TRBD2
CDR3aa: CASSFSGREDEQYF
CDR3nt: TGTGCCAGCAGCTTTAGCGGGAGGGAGGACGAGCAGTACTTC

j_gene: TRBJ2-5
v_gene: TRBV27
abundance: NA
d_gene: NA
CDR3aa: CASSLLGGGGETQYF
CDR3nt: TGTGCCAGCAGTTTACTAGGGGGAGGTGGGGAGACCCAGTACTTC

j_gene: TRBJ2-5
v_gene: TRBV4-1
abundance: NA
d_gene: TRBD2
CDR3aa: CASSPGTSGVQETQYF
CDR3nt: TGCGCCAGCAGCCCGGGGACTAGCGGGGTACAAGAGACCCAGTACTTC

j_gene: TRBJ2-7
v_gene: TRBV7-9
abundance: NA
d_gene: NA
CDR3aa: CASSLDFSYEQYF
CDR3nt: TGTGCCAGCAGCTTGGACTTTTCCTACGAGCAGTACTTC

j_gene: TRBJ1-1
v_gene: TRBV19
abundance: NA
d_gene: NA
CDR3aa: CASSLQGNTEAFF
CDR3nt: TGTGCCAGTAGTTTACAGGGGAACACTGAAGCTTTCTTT

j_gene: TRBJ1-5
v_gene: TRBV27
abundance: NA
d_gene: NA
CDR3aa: CASRTLQGLWQPQHF
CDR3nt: TGTGCCAGCAGAACCCTCCAGGGATTGTGGCAGCCCCAGCATTTT

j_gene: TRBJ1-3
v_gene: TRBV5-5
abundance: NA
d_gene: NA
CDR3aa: CASSVLGVAGNTIYF
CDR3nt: TGTGCCAGCAGCGTTCTGGGGGTTGCTGGAAACACCATATATTTT

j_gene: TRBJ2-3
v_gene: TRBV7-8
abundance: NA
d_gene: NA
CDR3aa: CASSLAPTYGADTQYF
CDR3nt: TGTGCCAGCAGCTTGGCGCCGACCTACGGGGCAGATACGCAGTATTTT

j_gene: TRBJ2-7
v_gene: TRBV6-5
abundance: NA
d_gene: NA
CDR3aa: CASRTGAGSPYEQYF
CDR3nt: TGTGCCAGCAGGACCGGGGCAGGGAGTCCCTACGAGCAGTACTTC

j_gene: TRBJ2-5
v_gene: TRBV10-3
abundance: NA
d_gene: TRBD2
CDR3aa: CAISESMVSGRFQETQYF
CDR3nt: TGTGCCATCAGTGAGTCGATGGTAAGCGGGAGATTCCAAGAGACCCAGTACTTC

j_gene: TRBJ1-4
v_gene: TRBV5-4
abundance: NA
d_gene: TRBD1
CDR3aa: CASSFAGGEKLFF
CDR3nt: TGTGCCAGCAGCTTCGCAGGGGGGGAAAAACTGTTTTTT

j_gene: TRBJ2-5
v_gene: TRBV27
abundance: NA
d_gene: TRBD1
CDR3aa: CASSYQTGGLGETQYF
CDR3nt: TGTGCCAGCAGTTACCAGACAGGGGGCCTGGGAGAGACCCAGTACTTC

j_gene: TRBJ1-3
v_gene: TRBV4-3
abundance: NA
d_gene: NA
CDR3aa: CASSPHGVEYITDVGNTIYF
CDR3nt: TGCGCCAGCAGCCCTCATGGGGTTGAATACATTACGGATGTAGGAAACACCATATATTTT

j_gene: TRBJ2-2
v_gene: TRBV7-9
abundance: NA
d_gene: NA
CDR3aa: CASSLPENTGELFF
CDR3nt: TGTGCCAGCAGCTTACCAGAGAACACCGGGGAGCTGTTTTTT

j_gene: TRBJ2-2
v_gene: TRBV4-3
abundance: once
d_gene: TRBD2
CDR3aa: CASSQDLLAGRTGELFF
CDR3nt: TGCGCCAGCAGCCAAGATCTCCTAGCGGGTCGGACCGGGGAGCTGTTTTTT

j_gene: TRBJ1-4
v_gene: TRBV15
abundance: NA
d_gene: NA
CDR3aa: CATSRDFIFTPTNEKLFF
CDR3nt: TGTGCCACCAGCAGAGATTTTATCTTCACCCCAACTAATGAAAAACTGTTTTTT

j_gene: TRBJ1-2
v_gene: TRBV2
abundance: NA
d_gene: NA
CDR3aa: CASIQSRDGSYGYTF
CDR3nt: TGTGCCAGCATCCAAAGTAGGGACGGCTCCTATGGCTACACCTTC

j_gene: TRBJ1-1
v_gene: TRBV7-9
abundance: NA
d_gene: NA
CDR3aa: CASSLGQGYTEAFF
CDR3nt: TGTGCCAGCAGCTTGGGGCAGGGCTACACTGAAGCTTTCTTT

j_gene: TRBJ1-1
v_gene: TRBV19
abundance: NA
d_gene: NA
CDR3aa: CASRSRGASTEAFF
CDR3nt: TGTGCCAGTAGGAGCCGGGGGGCAAGCACTGAAGCTTTCTTT

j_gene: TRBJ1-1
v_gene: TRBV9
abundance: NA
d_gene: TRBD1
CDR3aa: CASSAPGQGNTEAFF
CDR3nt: TGTGCCAGCAGCGCGCCGGGACAGGGGAACACTGAAGCTTTCTTT

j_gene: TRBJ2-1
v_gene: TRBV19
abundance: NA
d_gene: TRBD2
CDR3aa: CASSMWASGTNNEQFF
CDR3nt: TGTGCCAGTAGTATGTGGGCTAGCGGGACTAACAATGAGCAGTTCTTC

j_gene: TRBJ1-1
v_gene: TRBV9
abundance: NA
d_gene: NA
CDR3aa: CASSVGGEGPEAFF
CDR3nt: TGTGCCAGCAGCGTCGGCGGTGAGGGGCCTGAAGCTTTCTTT

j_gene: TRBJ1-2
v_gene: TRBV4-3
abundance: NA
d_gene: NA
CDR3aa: CASSQGGIGPTGYTF
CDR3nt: TGCGCCAGCAGCCAAGGGGGGATAGGCCCAACTGGCTACACCTTC

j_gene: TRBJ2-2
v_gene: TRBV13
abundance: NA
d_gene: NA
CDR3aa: CASSVRVVAGELFF
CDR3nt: TGTGCCAGCAGCGTTAGGGTGGTCGCCGGGGAGCTGTTTTTT

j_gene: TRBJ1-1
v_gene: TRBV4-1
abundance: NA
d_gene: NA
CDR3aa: CASSQVSLMNTEAFF
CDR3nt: TGCGCCAGCAGCCAAGTCAGTCTAATGAACACTGAAGCTTTCTTT

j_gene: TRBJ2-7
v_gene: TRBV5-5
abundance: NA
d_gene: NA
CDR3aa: CASSSTRGLYEQYF
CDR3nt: TGTGCCAGCAGCTCAACCAGGGGTTTGTACGAGCAGTACTTC

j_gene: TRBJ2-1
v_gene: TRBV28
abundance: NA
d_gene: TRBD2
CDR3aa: CASSLGFSGAPYNEQFF
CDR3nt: TGTGCCAGCAGTCTGGGCTTCAGCGGGGCACCCTACAATGAGCAGTTCTTC

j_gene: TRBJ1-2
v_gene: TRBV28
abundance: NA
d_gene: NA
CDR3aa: CASSLRTRVGGYTF
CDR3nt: TGTGCCAGCAGTCTCCGGACTAGGGTCGGGGGCTACACCTTC

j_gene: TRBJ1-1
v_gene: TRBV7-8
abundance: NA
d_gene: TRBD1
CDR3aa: CASSFGDRGRPAFF
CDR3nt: TGTGCCAGCAGCTTCGGGGACAGGGGGCGTCCAGCTTTCTTT

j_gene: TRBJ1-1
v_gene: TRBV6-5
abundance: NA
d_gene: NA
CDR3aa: CASSYSVGGGNTEAFF
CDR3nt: TGTGCCAGCAGTTACTCGGTGGGAGGTGGGAACACTGAAGCTTTCTTT

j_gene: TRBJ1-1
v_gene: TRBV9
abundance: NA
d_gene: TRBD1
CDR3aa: CASSSRDPGQGANTEAFF
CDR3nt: TGTGCCAGCAGCTCTAGGGACCCGGGACAGGGGGCTAACACTGAAGCTTTCTTT

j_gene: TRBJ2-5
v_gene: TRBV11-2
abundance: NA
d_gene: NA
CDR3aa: CASSFWVAAIRETQYF
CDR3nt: TGTGCCAGCAGCTTTTGGGTAGCAGCTATCCGAGAGACCCAGTACTTC

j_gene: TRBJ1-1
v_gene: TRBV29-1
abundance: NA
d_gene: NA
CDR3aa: CSVDRDGEAFF
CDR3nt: TGCAGCGTTGACAGGGATGGTGAAGCTTTCTTT

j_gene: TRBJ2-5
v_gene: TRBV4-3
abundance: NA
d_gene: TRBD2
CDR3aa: CASSSLTSEETQYF
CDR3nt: TGCGCCAGCAGCTCGCTGACTAGCGAAGAGACCCAGTACTTC

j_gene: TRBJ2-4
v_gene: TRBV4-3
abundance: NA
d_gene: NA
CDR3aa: CASSQEGEENIQYF
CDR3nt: TGCGCCAGCAGCCAAGAAGGGGAGGAAAACATTCAGTACTTC

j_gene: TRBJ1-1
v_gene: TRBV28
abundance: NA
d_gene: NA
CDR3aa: CASSSPPNTEAFF
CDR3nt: TGTGCCAGCAGTTCCCCCCCGAACACTGAAGCTTTCTTT

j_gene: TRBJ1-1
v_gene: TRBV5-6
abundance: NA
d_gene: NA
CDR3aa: CASTRYWDMNTEAFF
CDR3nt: TGTGCCAGTACTCGTTATTGGGATATGAACACTGAAGCTTTCTTT

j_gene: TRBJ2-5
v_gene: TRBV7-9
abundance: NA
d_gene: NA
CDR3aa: CASTSFLKVETQYF
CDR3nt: TGTGCCAGCACCTCCTTCTTGAAGGTAGAGACCCAGTACTTC

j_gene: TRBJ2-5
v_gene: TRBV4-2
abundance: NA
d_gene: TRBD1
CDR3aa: CASSQRGPGGIQETQYF
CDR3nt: TGTGCCAGCAGCCAAAGGGGTCCAGGGGGAATACAAGAGACCCAGTACTTC

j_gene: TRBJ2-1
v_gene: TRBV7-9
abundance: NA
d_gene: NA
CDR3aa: CAGGTPQWEDEQFF
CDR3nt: TGTGCCGGAGGAACCCCCCAGTGGGAGGATGAGCAGTTCTTC

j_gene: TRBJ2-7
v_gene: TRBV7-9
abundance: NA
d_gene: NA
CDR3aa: CASSFGSRPGEQYF
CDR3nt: TGTGCCAGCAGCTTCGGGAGCCGCCCAGGCGAGCAGTACTTC

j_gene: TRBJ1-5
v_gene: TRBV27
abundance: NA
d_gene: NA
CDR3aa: CASSLGGGGNQPQHF
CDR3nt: TGTGCCAGCAGTTTGGGGGGTGGAGGCAATCAGCCCCAGCATTTT

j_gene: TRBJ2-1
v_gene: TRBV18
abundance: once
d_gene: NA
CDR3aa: CASSPVASEQFF
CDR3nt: TGTGCCAGCTCACCGGTTGCGAGTGAGCAGTTCTTC

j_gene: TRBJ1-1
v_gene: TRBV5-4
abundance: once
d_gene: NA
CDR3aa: CASSLRGSDTEAFF
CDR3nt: TGTGCCAGCAGCTTGAGGGGGTCAGACACTGAAGCTTTCTTT

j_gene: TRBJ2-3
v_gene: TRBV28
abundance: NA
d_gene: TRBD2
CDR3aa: CASRRLAGGTDTQYF
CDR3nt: TGTGCCAGCAGACGACTAGCGGGAGGGACAGATACGCAGTATTTT

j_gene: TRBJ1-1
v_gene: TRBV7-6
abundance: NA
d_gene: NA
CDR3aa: CASSLAESGEAFF
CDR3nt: TGTGCCAGCAGCTTAGCGGAATCCGGTGAAGCTTTCTTT

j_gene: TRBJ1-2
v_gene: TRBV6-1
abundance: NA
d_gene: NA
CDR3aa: CASNLQGSFYGYTF
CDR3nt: TGTGCCAGCAACCTTCAGGGCTCTTTCTATGGCTACACCTTC

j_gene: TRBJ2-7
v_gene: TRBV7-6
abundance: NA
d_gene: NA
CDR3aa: CASSPFARSYEQYF
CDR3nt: TGTGCCAGCAGCCCTTTCGCACGAAGCTACGAGCAGTACTTC

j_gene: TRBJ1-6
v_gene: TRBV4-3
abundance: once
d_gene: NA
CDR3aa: CASSQGGNYSPLHF
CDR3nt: TGCGCCAGCAGCCAAGGGGGCAACTATTCACCCCTCCACTTT

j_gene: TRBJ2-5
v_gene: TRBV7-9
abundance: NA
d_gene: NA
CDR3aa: CASSPFGGSQETQYF
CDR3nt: TGTGCCAGCAGCCCTTTTGGGGGGTCCCAAGAGACCCAGTACTTC

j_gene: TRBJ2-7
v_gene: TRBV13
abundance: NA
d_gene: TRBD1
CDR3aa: CASSSGDRDHEQYF
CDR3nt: TGTGCCAGCAGCTCGGGGGACAGGGACCACGAGCAGTACTTC

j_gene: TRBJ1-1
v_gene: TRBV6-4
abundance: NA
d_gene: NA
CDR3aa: CASRETGLGEAFF
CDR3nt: TGTGCCAGCAGGGAAACAGGGCTGGGTGAAGCTTTCTTT

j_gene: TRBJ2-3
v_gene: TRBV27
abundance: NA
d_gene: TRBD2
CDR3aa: CASSHQAGGSTDTQYF
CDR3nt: TGTGCCAGCAGTCATCAAGCGGGAGGGAGCACAGATACGCAGTATTTT

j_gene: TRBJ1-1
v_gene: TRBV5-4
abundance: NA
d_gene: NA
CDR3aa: CASSLAISGNTEAFF
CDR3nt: TGTGCCAGCAGCTTGGCCATCTCGGGGAACACTGAAGCTTTCTTT